These T cell receptor beta chains were read from a single sample in a study of Ad26.COV2.S vaccination and SARS-CoV-2 variants. TCRdb keeps only in-frame clones here, not all; method: immunoSEQ multiplex PCR. Of about 400,000 clones detected, roughly 80% appear once; the ten largest clones hold around 7%. Sequencing used peripheral blood, obtained in a trial of Ad26.COV2.S vaccine versus placebo. Source of these receptors: a person between 18 and 60 years old who received the Ad26.COV2.S COVID-19 vaccine or a placebo. Each CDR3 is given with its conserved first and last residue. Each record gives: V gene, CDR3 protein.

>TRBV7-6
CASSLVGTDTEAFF
>TRBV21-1
CASSPRDRGRNTEAFF
>TRBV5-6
CASSSPPGQTDTQYF
>TRBV2
CASSRNRETNYGYTF
>TRBV5-1
CASSSAGQGYNEQFF
>TRBV6-5
CACRERGLETQYF
>TRBV12-3/TRBV12-4
CASSIRGIRSLHF
>TRBV27
CASSLRGNTQYF
>TRBV4-3
CASSQGSLDTGELFF
>TRBV5-5
CASSIGLAVAKNIQYF
>TRBV11-3
CASSPQGLARETQYF
>TRBV5-1
CASSFGQGGNEQYF
>TRBV6-2/TRBV6-3
CASSYRFMNTEAFF
>TRBV6-5
CASSTTVDGYTF
>TRBV15
CATSRDRAGGPYSNQPQHF
>TRBV28
CASSLGTGGRGTEAFF
>TRBV7-2
CASSLGEAGSPLHF
>TRBV24-1
CATSDTTGNEQFF
>TRBV5-1
CASSLTQGALYGYTF
>TRBV5-1
CASSLDWGTEAFF
>TRBV6-6
CASRSPTSSNSPLHF
>TRBV11-1
CASSPDRRFEAFF
>TRBV19
CASSLLKTASYEQYF
>TRBV6-5
CASRKDTEAFF
>TRBV5-1
CASSSGTGTHEQFF
>TRBV18
CASSLPSVSGNGYTF
>TRBV25-1
CASSKLAGGNQETQYF
>TRBV7-9
CASSPGLAGGPTGELFF
>TRBV5-1
CASSWGLAETYEQYF
>TRBV4-1
CASSQEGGISYEQYF
>TRBV27
CASSLSYDSYSGNTIYF
>TRBV6-2/TRBV6-3
CASSQQGFTGELFF
>TRBV5-6
CASGRAGSSSYNEQFF
>TRBV27
CASGSPSMRNTIYF
>TRBV18
CASSPTRPGQANYGYTF
>TRBV7-9
CASSHTPFRDSSSYNEQFF
>TRBV19
CASSLRTGSGQPQHF
>TRBV5-1
CASSPLTGYEQYF
>TRBV7-9
CASSFLTGLGNTEAFF
>TRBV28
CASSSQRVSSGGNEQYF
>TRBV6-5
CASSYLGGATEAFF
>TRBV3-1/TRBV3-2
CASSQALYEQYF
>TRBV5-1
CASSLAGTANQPQHF
>TRBV4-1
CASSPADGGGLQWELFF